These 13 T cell receptor beta chains were all obtained from the same sample, sequenced in a study of T cell responses to AZD1222 COVID-19 vaccine. Only in-frame clones appear in the TCRdb table, and some are missing; sequencing was by immunoSEQ multiplex PCR. The data contain 65,000 to 80,000 clones, around four fifths of them singletons. Sequences were derived from peripheral blood, sampled 28 days after the second AZD1222 dose. These receptors were collected from an adult who received the AZD1222 COVID-19 vaccine.

V and J are TRBV7-2 and TRBJ2-1; 9 nucleotides align to TRBD2. The ends lost 7 bases at V and 6 bases at J; junction bases unmatched: 19. Looked up from germline, CDR1 is SGHTA and CDR2 is FQGNSA. The CDR3 is made up of 18 amino acids. CDR3 protein: CASTKGQMLTSGTNEQFF. The CDR3 nucleotides are TGTGCCAGCACCAAAGGACAGATGCTGACTAGCGGAACCAATGAGCAGTTCTTC.

This chain connects TRBV4-3 to TRBJ2-7, with D uncertain. This CDR3 region has 14 residues. V lost 2 bases to trimming and J lost 4 bases, with 12 bases between them. Germline V CDR1 and CDR2: LGHNA, YSLEER. The CDR3: CASSQSNKGYEQYF. The CDR3 nucleotides read TGCGCCAGCAGCCAAAGCAACAAAGGATACGAGCAGTACTTC.

The genes are TRBV3-1 (or the pseudogene TRBV3-2) and TRBJ2-6, with D perhaps matching TRBD2 (6 bases). The germline V gene has CDR1 LGHDT and CDR2 YNNKEL (reference sequence). V was shortened by 5 bases and J by 4 bases, with 12 bases between the two germline ends. The CDR3 has 15 residues. This CDR3 is CASSSIAEGANVLTF. The CDR3 nucleotides read TGTGCCAGCAGCTCGATAGCGGAAGGGGCCAACGTCCTGACTTTC.

The gene calls are TRBV19 and TRBJ1-1; 7 bases match TRBD1. The CDR3 runs to 15 residues. Trimming removed 5 bases from V and 0 bases from J; junction bases left unmatched: 6. Germline assignment: CDR1 LNHDA and CDR2 SQIVND (reference sequence). The CDR3 is CASSDDRVMNTEAFF. CDR3 bases: TGTGCCAGTAGTGACGACAGGGTCATGAACACTGAAGCTTTCTTT.

The V call is TRBV2, the J call TRBJ1-1; D is ambiguous. Trimming took 6 bases from V and 7 from J, leaving 9 bases between them. Per germline, CDR1 SNHLY and CDR2 FYNNEI. The CDR3 runs 11 residues. CDR3 sequence: CASSRGGEAFF. The CDR3 nucleotides read TGTGCCAGCAGCCGGGGTGGTGAAGCTTTCTTT.

This CDR3 reads CASSPGQGVYEQYF. The CDR3, as DNA: TGTGCCAGCTCACCGGGGCAGGGGGTCTACGAGCAGTACTTC. The V gene is TRBV18, the J gene TRBJ2-7; 7 bases line up with TRBD1. J was trimmed by 3 bases and V by 3 bases; bases with no gene match: 5. CDR1 is KGHSH, CDR2 LQKENI, per germline. The CDR3 loop spans 14 amino acids.

The chain links TRBV24-1 to TRBJ2-3; D call uncertain. Germline assignment: CDR1 KGHDR and CDR2 SFDVKD. The CDR3 spans 13 residues. V lost 6 bases, J lost 2 bases, and 8 bases lay in between. The CDR3 nucleotides read TGTGCCACCAGTTGGCAGAACACAGATACGCAGTATTTT. It translates to CATSWQNTDTQYF.

The chain employs TRBV4-3 and TRBJ2-7; no definite D call. The CDR3 consists of 13 residues. V was cut by 6 bases and J by 3 bases, with 12 bases left in between. CDR1 is LGHNA, CDR2 YSLEER, per germline. DNA of the CDR3: TGCGCCAGCAGAAGGAAGAGTAGCTACGAGCAGTACTTC. Its protein product is CASRRKSSYEQYF.

The sample holds one count of this clone. The V gene is TRBV6-5, the J gene TRBJ2-2; 8 bases are shared with TRBD1. Unmatched junction bases numbered 6, after V lost 7 bases and J lost 5 bases. CDR3 length: 14 amino acids. Germline V gene sequence: CDR1 MNHEY, CDR2 SVGAGI. In DNA, the CDR3 is TGTGCCAGCATGACAGGGGCCAGGACCGGGGAGCTGTTTTTT. Its translation: CASMTGARTGELFF.

The J gene is TRBJ1-2, the V gene TRBV12-3 or TRBV12-4, with 7 bases aligning to TRBD1. Germline trimming cut 1 base from V and 4 bases from J; bases unmatched to any gene: 0. The CDR3 contains 13 residues. CDR3: CASSLDRGYGYTF. The CDR3 nucleotides read TGTGCCAGCAGTTTAGACAGGGGCTATGGCTACACCTTC.

The chain is built from TRBV30 and TRBJ2-3; TRBD1 matches at 9 bases. The trim removed 2 bases at V and 6 bases at J, leaving 9 bases unmatched. The CDR3 is made up of 15 amino acids. Per the germline V gene, CDR1 is GTSNPN and CDR2 is SVGIG (reference sequence). This CDR3 reads CAWSFSTGGSDTQYF. DNA for the CDR3: TGTGCCTGGAGTTTTTCGACAGGGGGTTCGGATACGCAGTATTTT.

There are a few counts of this clone. The rearrangement joins TRBV6-5 to TRBJ1-1; no clear D. This CDR3 has 14 amino acids. Germline assignment: CDR1 MNHEY and CDR2 SVGAGI. V lost 5 bases to trimming and J lost 4 bases, with 14 bases between them. The CDR3 DNA is TGTGCCAGCAGTACGGGTGGGTTATCCACTGAAGCTTTCTTT. Its translation is CASSTGGLSTEAFF.

The V gene is TRBV30, the J gene TRBJ1-2, with D perhaps matching TRBD1 (6 bases). The germline gives CDR1 GTSNPN, CDR2 SVGIG (reference sequence). The CDR3 has 15 amino acids. V was shortened by 1 base and J by 2 bases, with 14 bases between the two germline ends. The CDR3 sequence: CAWSASWGTNYGYTF. The CDR3 DNA is TGTGCCTGGAGTGCCAGTTGGGGGACAAACTATGGCTACACCTTC.